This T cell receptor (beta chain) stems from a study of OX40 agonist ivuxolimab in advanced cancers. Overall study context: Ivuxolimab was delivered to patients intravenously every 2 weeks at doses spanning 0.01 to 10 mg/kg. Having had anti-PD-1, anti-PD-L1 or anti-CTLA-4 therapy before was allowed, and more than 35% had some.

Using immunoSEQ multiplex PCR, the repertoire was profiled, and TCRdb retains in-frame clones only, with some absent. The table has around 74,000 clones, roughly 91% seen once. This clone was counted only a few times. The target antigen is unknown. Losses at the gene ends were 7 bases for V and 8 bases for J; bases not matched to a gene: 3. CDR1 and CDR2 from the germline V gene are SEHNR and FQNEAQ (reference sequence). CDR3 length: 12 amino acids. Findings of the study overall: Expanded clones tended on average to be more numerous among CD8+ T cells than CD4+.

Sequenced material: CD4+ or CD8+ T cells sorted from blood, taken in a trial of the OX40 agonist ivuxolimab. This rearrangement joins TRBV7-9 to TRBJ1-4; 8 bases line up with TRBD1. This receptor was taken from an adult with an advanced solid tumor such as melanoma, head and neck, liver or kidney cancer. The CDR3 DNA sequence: TGTGCCAGCAACAACAGGGGGGAAAAACTGTTTTTT. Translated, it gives CASNNRGEKLFF. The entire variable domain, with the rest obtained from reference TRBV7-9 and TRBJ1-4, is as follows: DTGVSQNPRHKITKRGQNVTFRCDPISEHNRLYWYRQTLGQGPEFLTYFQNEAQLEKSRLLSDRFSAERPKGSFSTLEIQRTEQGDSAMYLCASNNRGEKLFFGSGTQLSVL.